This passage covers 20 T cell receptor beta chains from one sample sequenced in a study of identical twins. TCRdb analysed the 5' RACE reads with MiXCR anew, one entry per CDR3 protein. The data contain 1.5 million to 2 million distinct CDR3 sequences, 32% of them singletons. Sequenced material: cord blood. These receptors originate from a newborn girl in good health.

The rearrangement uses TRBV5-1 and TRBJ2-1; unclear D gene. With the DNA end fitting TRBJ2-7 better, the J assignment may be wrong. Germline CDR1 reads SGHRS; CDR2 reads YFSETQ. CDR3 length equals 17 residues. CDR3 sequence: CASSSDKALSSYNEQYF. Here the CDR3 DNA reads TGCGCCAGCAGCTCGGATAAAGCGTTGAGCTCCTACAATGAGCAGTACTTC.

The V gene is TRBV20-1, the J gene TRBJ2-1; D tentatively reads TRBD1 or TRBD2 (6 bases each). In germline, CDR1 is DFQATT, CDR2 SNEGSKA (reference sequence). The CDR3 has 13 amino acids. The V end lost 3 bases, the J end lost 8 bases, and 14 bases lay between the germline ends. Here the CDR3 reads CSARIRGPHEQFF. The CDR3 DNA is TGCAGTGCTAGGATTCGGGGGCCGCATGAGCAGTTCTTC.

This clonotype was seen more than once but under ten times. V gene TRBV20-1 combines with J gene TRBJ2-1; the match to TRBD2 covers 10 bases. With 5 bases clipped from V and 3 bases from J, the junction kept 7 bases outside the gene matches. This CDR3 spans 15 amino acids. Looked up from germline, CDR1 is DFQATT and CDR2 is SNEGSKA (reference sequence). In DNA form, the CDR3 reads TGCAGTGCTCGCCCCCTAGCGGGAGTCTACAATGAGCAGTTCTTC. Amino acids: CSARPLAGVYNEQFF.

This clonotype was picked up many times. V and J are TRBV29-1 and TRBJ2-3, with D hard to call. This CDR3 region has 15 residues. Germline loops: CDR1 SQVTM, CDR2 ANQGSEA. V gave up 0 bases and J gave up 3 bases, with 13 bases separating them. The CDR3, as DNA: TGCAGCGTTGAAGATGCAGTGCAGAAGACAGATACGCAGTATTTT. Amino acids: CSVEDAVQKTDTQYF.

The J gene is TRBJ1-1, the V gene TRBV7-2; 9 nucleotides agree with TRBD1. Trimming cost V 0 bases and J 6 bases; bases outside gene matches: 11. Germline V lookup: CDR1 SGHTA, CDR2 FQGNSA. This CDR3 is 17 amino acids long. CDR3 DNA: TGTGCCAGCAGCTTAGCTTTCTTACAGGGGGCGGTGGCTGAAGCTTTCTTT. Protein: CASSLAFLQGAVAEAFF.

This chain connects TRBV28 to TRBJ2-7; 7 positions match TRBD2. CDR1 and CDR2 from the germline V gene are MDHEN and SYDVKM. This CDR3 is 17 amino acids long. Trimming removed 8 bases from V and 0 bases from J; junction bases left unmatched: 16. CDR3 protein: CASQFPPSSGRSYEQYF. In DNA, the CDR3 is TGTGCCAGCCAGTTTCCGCCTTCTAGCGGCCGCTCCTACGAGCAGTACTTC.

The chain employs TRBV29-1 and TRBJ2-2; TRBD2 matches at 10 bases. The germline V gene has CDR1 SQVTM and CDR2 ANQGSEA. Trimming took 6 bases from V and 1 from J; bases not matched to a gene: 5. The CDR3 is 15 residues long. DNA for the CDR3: TGCAGCGTGGGGGGACTAGCGTGGAACACCGGGGAGCTGTTTTTT. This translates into CSVGGLAWNTGELFF.

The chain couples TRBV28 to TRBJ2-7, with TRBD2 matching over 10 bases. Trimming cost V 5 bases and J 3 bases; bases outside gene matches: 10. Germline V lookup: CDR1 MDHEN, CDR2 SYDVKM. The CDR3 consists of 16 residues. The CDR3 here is CASSGGSSGSIYEQYF. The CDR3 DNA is TGTGCCAGCAGTGGGGGTTCTAGCGGGAGCATCTACGAGCAGTACTTC.

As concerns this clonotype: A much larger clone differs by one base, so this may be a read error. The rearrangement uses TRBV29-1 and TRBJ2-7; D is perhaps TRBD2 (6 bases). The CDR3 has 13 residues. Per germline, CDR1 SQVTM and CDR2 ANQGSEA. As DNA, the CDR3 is TGCAGCGGGAGGGAGGATTGGTCCTACGCGCAGTACTTC. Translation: CSGREDWSYAQYF.

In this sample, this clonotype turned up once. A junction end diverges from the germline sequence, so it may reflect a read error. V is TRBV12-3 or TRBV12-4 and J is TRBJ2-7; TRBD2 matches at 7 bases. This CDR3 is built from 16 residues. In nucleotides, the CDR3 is TGTGCCAGCAGCCTTTGGGGCGGGAGCCCCTCCTGCGAGCAGTACTTC. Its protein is CASSLWGGSPSCEQYF.

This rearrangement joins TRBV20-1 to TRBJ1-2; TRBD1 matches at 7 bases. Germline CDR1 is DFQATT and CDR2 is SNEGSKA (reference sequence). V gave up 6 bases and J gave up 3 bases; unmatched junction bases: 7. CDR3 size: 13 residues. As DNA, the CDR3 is TGCAGTGCACCACAGGGGACCGACTATGGCTACACCTTC. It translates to CSAPQGTDYGYTF.

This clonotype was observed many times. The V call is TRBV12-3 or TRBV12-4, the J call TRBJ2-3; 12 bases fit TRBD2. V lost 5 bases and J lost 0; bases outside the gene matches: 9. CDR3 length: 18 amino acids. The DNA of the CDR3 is TGTGCCAGCAGTCCGGGACTAGCGGGCACTACTAGCACAGATACGCAGTATTTT. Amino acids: CASSPGLAGTTSTDTQYF.

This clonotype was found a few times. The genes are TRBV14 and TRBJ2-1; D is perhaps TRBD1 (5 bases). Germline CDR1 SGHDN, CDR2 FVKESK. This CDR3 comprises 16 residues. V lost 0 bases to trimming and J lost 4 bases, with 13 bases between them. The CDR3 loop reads CASSQDLTAQYNEQFF. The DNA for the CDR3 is TGTGCCAGCAGCCAAGATCTGACAGCACAATACAATGAGCAGTTCTTC.

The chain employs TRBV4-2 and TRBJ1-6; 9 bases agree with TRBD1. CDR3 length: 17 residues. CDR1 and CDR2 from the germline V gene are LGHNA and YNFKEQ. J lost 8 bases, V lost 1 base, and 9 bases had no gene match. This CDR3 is CASSQGGQGGIHSPLHF. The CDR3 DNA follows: TGTGCCAGCAGCCAAGGGGGACAGGGAGGTATTCATTCACCCCTCCACTTT.

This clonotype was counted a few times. The CDR3 loop reads CSARDLSGGASNQPQHF. The CDR3 DNA reads as TGCAGTGCTAGAGATCTGTCAGGGGGAGCAAGCAATCAGCCCCAGCATTTT. The chain uses TRBV20-1 and TRBJ1-5; the match to TRBD1 covers 7 bases. V lost 0 bases to trimming and J lost 1 base; unmatched junction nucleotides: 9. CDR3 length: 17 residues. Germline CDR1 and CDR2: DFQATT and SNEGSKA (reference sequence).

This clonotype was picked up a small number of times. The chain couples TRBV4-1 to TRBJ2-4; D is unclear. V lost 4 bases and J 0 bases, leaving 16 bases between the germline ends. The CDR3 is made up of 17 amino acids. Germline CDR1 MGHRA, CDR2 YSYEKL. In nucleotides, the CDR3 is TGCGCCAGCAGCCGCGACCGGAGCCCCCTAGCCAAAAACATTCAGTACTTC. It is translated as CASSRDRSPLAKNIQYF.

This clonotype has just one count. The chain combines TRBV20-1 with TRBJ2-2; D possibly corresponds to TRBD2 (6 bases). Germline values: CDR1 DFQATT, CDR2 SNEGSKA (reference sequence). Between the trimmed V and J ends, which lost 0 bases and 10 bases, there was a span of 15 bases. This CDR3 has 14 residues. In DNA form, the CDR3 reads TGCAGTGCTAGAGAAAGTAGCGCGGGGTTGGAGCTGTTTTTT. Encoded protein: CSARESSAGLELFF.

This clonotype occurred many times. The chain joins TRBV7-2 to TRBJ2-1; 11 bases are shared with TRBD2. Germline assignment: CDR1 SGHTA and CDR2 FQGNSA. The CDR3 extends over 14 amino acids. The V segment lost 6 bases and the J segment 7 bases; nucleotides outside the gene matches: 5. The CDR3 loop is CASSLGLAVNEQFF. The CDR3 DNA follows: TGTGCCAGCAGTCTGGGACTAGCGGTTAATGAGCAGTTCTTC.

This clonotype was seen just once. The CDR3, as DNA: TGCGCCAGCAGCTTACAGGGGGGGTCGAACACTGAAGCTTTCTTT. It is translated as CASSLQGGSNTEAFF. The chain recombines TRBV5-1 with TRBJ1-1; 8 bases agree with TRBD1. V lost 2 bases and J lost 1; bases outside the gene matches: 4. The CDR3 length is 15 residues. Germline loops: CDR1 SGHRS, CDR2 YFSETQ. Complete variable domain (other parts from reference TRBV5-1 and TRBJ1-1): KAGVTQTPRYLIKTRGQQVTLSCSPISGHRSVSWYQQTPGQGLQFLFEYFSETQRNKGNFPGRFSGRQFSNSRSEMNVSTLELGDSALYLCASSLQGGSNTEAFFGQGTRLTVV.

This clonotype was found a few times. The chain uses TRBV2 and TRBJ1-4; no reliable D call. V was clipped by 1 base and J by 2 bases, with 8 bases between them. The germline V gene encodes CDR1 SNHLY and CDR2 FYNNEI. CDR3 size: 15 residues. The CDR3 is CASSEVAVTNEKLFF. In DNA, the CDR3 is TGTGCCAGCAGTGAAGTGGCAGTCACTAATGAAAAACTGTTTTTT.